The next 19 T cell receptor beta chains were all read from a single sample in a study of shared clonotypes between healthy human individuals. Sequencing used immunoSEQ multiplex PCR; TCRdb keeps in-frame clones, though not all of them. Of nearly 1,000,000 clones listed, less than 85% are singletons. The source material was memory CD4+ T cells sorted from blood. Subset reported: CD45RA-negative fraction. Receptors originate from a man younger than 35 in good health.

This clone was detected only a few times. The sample carries other DNA sequences with the same CDR3. The chain recombines TRBV2 with TRBJ1-1; a possible D gene is TRBD1 (6 bases). The CDR3 is 14 residues long. CDR1 and CDR2 from the germline V gene are SNHLY and FYNNEI. V was pared by 4 bases and J by 0 bases, with 9 bases between. CDR3 DNA sequence: TGTGCCAGCAGTGCCGGGGGCATGAACACTGAAGCTTTCTTT. This codes for CASSAGGMNTEAFF.

About this clone itself: Distinct nucleotide sequences in the sample also encode this CDR3. V and J are TRBV19 and TRBJ2-1; TRBD2 matches at 13 bases. Germline lookup yields CDR1 LNHDA and CDR2 SQIVND (reference sequence). The CDR3 spans 15 residues. V was pared by 6 bases and J by 4 bases, with 3 bases of the junction left unmatched. CDR3 sequence reads: CASSLLAGGYNEQFF. In DNA, the CDR3 is TGTGCCAGTAGCCTACTAGCGGGAGGGTACAATGAGCAGTTCTTC.

This rearrangement joins TRBV6-5 to TRBJ1-3; the match to TRBD1 covers 10 bases. Germline assignment: CDR1 MNHEY and CDR2 SVGAGI. This CDR3 spans 14 amino acids. With 6 bases clipped from V and 2 bases from J, the junction kept 1 base outside the gene matches. The CDR3 is CASRGQGAGNTIYF. The CDR3 DNA reads TGTGCCAGCAGAGGACAGGGGGCTGGAAACACCATATATTTT.

This chain connects TRBV28 to TRBJ1-4, with D tentatively TRBD1 (5 bases). V lost 4 bases to trimming and J lost 13 bases, with 16 bases between them. The CDR3 loop spans 13 amino acids. Germline V lookup: CDR1 MDHEN, CDR2 SYDVKM. This chain's CDR3 is CASSSGTLGLLFF. For the CDR3, the DNA is TGTGCCAGCAGTTCAGGGACGCTCGGGCTACTGTTTTTT.

The CDR3 here is CTSSQRDRGFEGNQPQHF. CDR3 bases: TGCACCAGCAGCCAAAGGGACAGGGGGTTCGAGGGCAATCAGCCCCAGCATTTT. The chain employs TRBV1 and TRBJ1-5; whether TRBD1, the table's D call, matches the DNA was not checked. TRBV1 is described as a pseudogene. The CDR3 runs to 18 residues.

The chain combines TRBV14 with TRBJ1-2; D gene ambiguous. Trimming pared 1 base from V and 0 bases from J, leaving 6 bases between. Germline values: CDR1 SGHDN, CDR2 FVKESK. The CDR3 contains 14 residues. DNA for the CDR3: TGTGCCAGCAGCCAAGCGTCAACTAACTATGGCTACACCTTC. Its protein is CASSQASTNYGYTF.

The chain joins TRBV6-6 to TRBJ1-6, with D maybe TRBD1 (6 bases). Germline V lookup: CDR1 MNHNY, CDR2 SVGAGI (reference sequence). V lost 2 bases to trimming and J lost 5 bases, with 10 bases between them. This CDR3 is 15 amino acids long. The CDR3 region is CASSYVGTNNSPLHF. The CDR3 coding sequence is TGTGCCAGCAGTTACGTCGGGACAAATAATTCACCCCTCCACTTT.

The rearrangement uses TRBV28 and TRBJ1-4, with a weak D call TRBD1 (5 bases). The CDR3 loop spans 16 amino acids. Germline values: CDR1 MDHEN, CDR2 SYDVKM. V dropped 2 bases and J dropped 0 bases, with 10 bases sitting between them. The CDR3 protein is CASSLAGRSTNEKLFF. CDR3 sequence (DNA): TGTGCCAGCAGTTTAGCAGGGCGATCAACTAATGAAAAACTGTTTTTT. The entire variable domain, with the rest obtained from reference TRBV28 and TRBJ1-4, is as follows: DVKVTQSSRYLVKRTGEKVFLECVQDMDHENMFWYRQDPGLGLRLIYFSYDVKMKEKGDIPEGYSVSREKKERFSLILESASTNQTSMYLCASSLAGRSTNEKLFFGSGTQLSVL.

This clone was detected only a few times. V gene TRBV10-3 combines with J gene TRBJ1-1; TRBD1 aligns across 8 bases. Germline CDR1 is ENHRY and CDR2 is SYGVKD. There are 15 residues in the CDR3. V lost 4 bases, J lost 1 base, and 5 bases stayed unmatched. The CDR3 spells CAISGAGQENTEAFF. The CDR3 bases are TGTGCCATCAGTGGGGCGGGACAGGAGAACACTGAAGCTTTCTTT.

The rearrangement joins TRBV18 to TRBJ2-5; D unresolved. The CDR3 length is 13 residues. V lost 5 bases and J lost 2, with 9 bases in between. Germline V gene sequence: CDR1 KGHSH, CDR2 LQKENI. The CDR3 region is CASSSPSQETQYF. CDR3 nucleotide sequence: TGTGCCAGCTCATCGCCCTCTCAAGAGACCCAGTACTTC.

The chain is built from TRBV21-1 and TRBJ1-1. TRBV21-1 is termed a pseudogene. The CDR3 loop spans 15 amino acids. The CDR3 sequence: CASSSLGQLNTEAFF. The CDR3 nucleotides are TGTGCCAGCAGCTCCTTAGGGCAGTTAAACACTGAAGCTTTCTTT.

The chain carries TRBV5-4 and TRBJ2-3; 12 bases are a match to TRBD2. V was pared by 4 bases and J by 2 bases, with 5 bases of the junction left unmatched. Germline V gene sequence: CDR1 SGHNT, CDR2 YYREEE (reference sequence). This CDR3 has 16 residues. CDR3 DNA: TGTGCCAGCAGCACCGGGACTAGCGGGTCCACAGATACGCAGTATTTT. Translation: CASSTGTSGSTDTQYF. Together with reference TRBV5-4 and TRBJ2-3, the CDR3 gives the full variable domain: ETGVTQSPTHLIKTRGQQVTLRCSSQSGHNTVSWYQQALGQGPQFIFQYYREEENGRGNFPPRFSGLQFPNYSSELNVNALELDDSALYLCASSTGTSGSTDTQYFGPGTRLTVL.

V gene TRBV5-4 combines with J gene TRBJ2-2, with unresolved D. V was shortened by 2 bases and J by 7 bases, with 6 bases between the two germline ends. The CDR3 totals 12 residues. Germline V gene data show CDR1 as SGHNT and CDR2 as YYREEE (reference sequence). The CDR3 DNA is TGTGCCAGCAGCTTTTTAGGCGGGGAGCTGTTTTTT. It translates to CASSFLGGELFF. Complete variable domain (other parts from reference TRBV5-4 and TRBJ2-2): ETGVTQSPTHLIKTRGQQVTLRCSSQSGHNTVSWYQQALGQGPQFIFQYYREEENGRGNFPPRFSGLQFPNYSSELNVNALELDDSALYLCASSFLGGELFFGEGSRLTVL.

The chain employs TRBV18 and TRBJ2-3; no clear D. Trimming took off 3 bases at V and 1 base at J, with 14 bases between the two ends. This CDR3 comprises 16 residues. Germline V gene sequence: CDR1 KGHSH, CDR2 LQKENI. The CDR3 DNA is TGTGCCAGCTCACCGAAACGCGCTGGTGGCACAGATACGCAGTATTTT. Protein sequence: CASSPKRAGGTDTQYF.

This clone was observed at least ten times. This chain joins TRBV5-1 and TRBJ2-1; D tentatively fits TRBD1 or TRBD2 (5 bases each). Germline CDR1 and CDR2: SGHRS and YFSETQ. V was cut by 0 bases and J by 5 bases, with 15 bases left in between. The CDR3 loop spans 16 amino acids. This CDR3 reads CASSLGAGTVDNEQFF. CDR3 nucleotide sequence: TGCGCCAGCAGCTTGGGGGCCGGGACGGTAGACAATGAGCAGTTCTTC.

A word on this clone: An end of the junction differs from the germline gene, which may be a read error. The J gene is TRBJ2-7, the V gene TRBV28, with D possibly being TRBD2 (6 bases). CDR3 size: 11 residues. Germline-derived CDR1 and CDR2 are MDHEN and SYDVKM. The chain's CDR3 is CASRGLDSISF. CDR3 sequence (DNA): TGTGCCAGCAGGGGACTCGACAGTATTAGCTTC.

The rearrangement uses TRBV5-1 and TRBJ1-4, with no clear D. CDR1 is SGHRS and CDR2 is YFSETQ in the germline V gene. V dropped 5 bases and J dropped 0 bases, with 5 bases sitting between them. The CDR3 is 13 amino acids. In nucleotides, the CDR3 is TGCGCCAGCAGGCAGTCAACTAATGAAAAACTGTTTTTT. Amino acids: CASRQSTNEKLFF.

This clone was seen only a few times. The genes are TRBV19 and TRBJ1-1; D perhaps matches TRBD1 (5 bases). V dropped 2 bases and J dropped 9 bases, with 13 bases sitting between them. The CDR3 has 13 residues. CDR1 is LNHDA, CDR2 SQIVND, per germline (reference sequence). The DNA for the CDR3 is TGTGCCAGTAGTATAAATGGGGGTTTTCAAGCTTTCTTT. Protein product: CASSINGGFQAFF. Using reference TRBV19 and TRBJ1-1 for the parts outside the CDR3, the full variable domain is DGGITQSPKYLFRKEGQNVTLSCEQNLNHDAMYWYRQDPGQGLRLIYYSQIVNDFQKGDIAEGYSVSREKKESFPLTVTSAQKNPTAFYLCASSINGGFQAFFGQGTRLTVV.

This clone was observed a few times. The chain joins TRBV6-1 to TRBJ1-2; D remains unclear. Germline values: CDR1 MNHNS, CDR2 SASEGT. The length of the CDR3 is 12 residues. With 3 bases removed from V and 8 bases from J, the gap between germline ends came to 10 bases. CDR3 sequence reads: CASSDGPRGYTF. CDR3 bases: TGTGCCAGCAGTGACGGACCTAGGGGCTACACCTTC.